This T cell receptor beta chain was profiled in a study of CD8+CD57+ T cells in acquired aplastic anemia. Study-wide background: Sorted CD4+ and CD8+ cells yielded DNA averaging approximately 3.5 ug. Study-wide points: It was found that some 30 CD8+ CDR3 sequences were shared between patients and controls. Controls did not differ significantly from patients in CD8+ Simpson's diversity.

Sequenced patients had shown CD8+CD57+ cell expansion by flow cytometry. Receipt of therapy had not occurred in any patient by the time of blood sampling. The CDR3 loop spans 15 amino acids. The V gene's germline CDR1 is WNHNN and CDR2 SYGVQD (reference sequence). On this clonotype itself: Its antigen is not known. Its ends do not fully match the called genes, so a read error is possible.

Genomic DNA provided the template from which TCR beta VDJ and CDR3 profiles were obtained. MiXCR, applied by TCRdb to the reads, yields one record per CDR3 protein. The table records 150,000 or so distinct CDR3 sequences, approximately 52% of them present only once. The chain joins TRBV10-1 to TRBJ1-3; 8 positions agree with TRBD1. The sequence derives from a human donor with aplastic anemia. The sequencing sample was made of sorted CD4+, CD8+, or CD8+CD57+ T cells (not recorded which) from PBMCs. Here the CDR3 reads CASNEHRGTGDTIYF. DNA of the CDR3: TGCGCCAGCAATGAGCACAGGGGGACTGGAGACACCATATACTTT.